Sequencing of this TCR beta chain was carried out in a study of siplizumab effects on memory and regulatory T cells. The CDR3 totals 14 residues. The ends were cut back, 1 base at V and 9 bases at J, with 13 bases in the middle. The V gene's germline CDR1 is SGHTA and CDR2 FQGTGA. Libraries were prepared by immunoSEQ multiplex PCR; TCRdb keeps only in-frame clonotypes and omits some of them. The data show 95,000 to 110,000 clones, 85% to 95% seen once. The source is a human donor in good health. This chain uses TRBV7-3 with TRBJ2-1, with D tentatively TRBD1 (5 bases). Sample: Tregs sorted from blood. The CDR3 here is CASSLIGAGFEQFF. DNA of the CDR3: TGTGCCAGCAGCTTAATTGGGGCCGGGTTTGAGCAGTTCTTC.